The clone carrying this T cell receptor (beta chain) occurred once. This entry is derived from a study of blood T cell repertoires in COVID-19. For the study at large: Acute and convalescent COVID-19 specimens originated in the United States, Italy and Spain. T cells, B-cell-depleted T cells, or PBMCs supplied cDNA or gDNA.

Under the authors' procedure: Amplification with reference gene primers provided the estimates of nucleated cell counts. Assay used: immunoSEQ multiplex PCR; TCRdb lists only in-frame clones, some missing. V, J and clone size were drawn from that table, and D and trimming were deduced from the DNA. This sample has some 280,000 clones, with around 90% found just once. The CDR3 extends over 13 amino acids. Trimming stripped 7 bases from V and 4 bases from J, with 11 bases between. Per the germline V gene, CDR1 is MNHEY and CDR2 is SVGAGI. The gene calls are TRBV6-5 and TRBJ1-3; D is perhaps TRBD1 (6 bases). Sample: peripheral blood. The sequence came from a woman aged 40-49 years who had recovered from COVID-19. Here the CDR3 reads CASTRTEGNTIYF. CDR3 sequence (DNA): TGTGCCAGCACTAGGACAGAGGGAAACACCATATATTTT.